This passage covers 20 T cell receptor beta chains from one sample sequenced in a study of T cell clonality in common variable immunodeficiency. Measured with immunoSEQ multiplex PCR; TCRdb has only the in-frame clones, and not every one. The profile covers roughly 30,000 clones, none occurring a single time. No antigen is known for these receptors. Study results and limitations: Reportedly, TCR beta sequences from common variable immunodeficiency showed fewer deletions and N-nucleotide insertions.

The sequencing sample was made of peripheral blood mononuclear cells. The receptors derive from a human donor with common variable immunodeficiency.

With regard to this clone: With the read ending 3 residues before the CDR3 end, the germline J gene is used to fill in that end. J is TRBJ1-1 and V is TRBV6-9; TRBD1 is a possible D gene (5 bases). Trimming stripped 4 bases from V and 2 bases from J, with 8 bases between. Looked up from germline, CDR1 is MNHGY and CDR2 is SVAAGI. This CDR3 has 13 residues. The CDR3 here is CASSWGHNTEAFF. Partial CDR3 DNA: TGTGCCAGCAGTTGGGGCCATAACACTGAA.

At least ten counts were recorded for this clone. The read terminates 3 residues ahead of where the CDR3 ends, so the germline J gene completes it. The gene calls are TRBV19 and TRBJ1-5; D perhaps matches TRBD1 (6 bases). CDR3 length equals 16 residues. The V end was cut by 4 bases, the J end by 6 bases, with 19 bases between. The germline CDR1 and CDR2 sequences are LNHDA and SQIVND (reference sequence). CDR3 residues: CASSTSGTRWTQPQHF. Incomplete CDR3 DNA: TGTGCCAGTAGTACCTCCGGGACAAGGTGGACTCAGCCC.

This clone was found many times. Here the CDR3 reads CASSEPRTSGSNIQYF. The sequenced CDR3 bases are TGTGCCAGTAGTGAACCGAGGACTAGCGGGAGTAACATT. The rearrangement links TRBV19 to TRBJ2-4; 13 nucleotides align to TRBD2. Sequencing ends 3 residues short of the CDR3 end; the germline J gene provides the rest. The CDR3 extends over 16 amino acids. Trimming removed 5 bases from V and 7 bases from J; junction bases left unmatched: 8. Germline CDR1 reads LNHDA; CDR2 reads SQIVND (reference sequence).

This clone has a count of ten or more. CDR3 DNA (partial): TGTGCCAGCAGCTTGGAACCGGGGGCCTACGAG. Translating it yields CASSLEPGAYE. The whole CDR3 is CASSLEPGAYEQYF. The chain uses TRBV5-5 and TRBJ2-7, with D perhaps matching TRBD2 (6 bases). The read finishes 3 residues shy of the CDR3 end, and the germline J gene is used to complete it. CDR3 length: 14 amino acids. CDR1 is SGHKS and CDR2 is YYEKEE in the germline V gene (reference sequence). V lost 0 bases and J 2 bases, leaving 9 bases between the germline ends.

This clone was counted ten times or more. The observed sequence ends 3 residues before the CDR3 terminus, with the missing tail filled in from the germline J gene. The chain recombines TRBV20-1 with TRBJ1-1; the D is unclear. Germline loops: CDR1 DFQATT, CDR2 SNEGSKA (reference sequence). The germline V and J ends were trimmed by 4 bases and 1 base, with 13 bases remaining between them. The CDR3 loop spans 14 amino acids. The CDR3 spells CSATKTTPNTEAFF. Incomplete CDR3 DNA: TGCAGTGCTACCAAAACGACACCGAACACTGAA.

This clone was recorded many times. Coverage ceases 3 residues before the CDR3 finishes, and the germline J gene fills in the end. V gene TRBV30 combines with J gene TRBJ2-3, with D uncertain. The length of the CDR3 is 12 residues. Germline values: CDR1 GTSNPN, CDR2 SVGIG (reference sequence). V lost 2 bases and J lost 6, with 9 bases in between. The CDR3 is CAWSRAPDTQYF. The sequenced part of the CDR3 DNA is TGTGCCTGGAGTAGAGCCCCTGATACG.

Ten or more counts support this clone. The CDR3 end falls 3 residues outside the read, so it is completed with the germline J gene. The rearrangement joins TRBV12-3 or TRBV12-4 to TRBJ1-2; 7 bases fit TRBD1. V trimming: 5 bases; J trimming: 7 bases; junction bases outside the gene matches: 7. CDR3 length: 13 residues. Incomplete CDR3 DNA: TGTGCCAGCAGTCCCACAGGGGAGCTTGGC. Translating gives CASSPTGELG. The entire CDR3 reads CASSPTGELGYTF.

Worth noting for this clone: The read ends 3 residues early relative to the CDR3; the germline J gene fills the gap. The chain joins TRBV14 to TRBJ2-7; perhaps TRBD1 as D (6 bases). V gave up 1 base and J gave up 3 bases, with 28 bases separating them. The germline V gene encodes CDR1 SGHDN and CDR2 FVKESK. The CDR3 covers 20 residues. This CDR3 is CASSQVNWTEIDLRFYEQYF. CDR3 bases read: TGTGCCAGCAGCCAAGTTAACTGGACAGAAATTGATCTCCGGTTCTACGAG.

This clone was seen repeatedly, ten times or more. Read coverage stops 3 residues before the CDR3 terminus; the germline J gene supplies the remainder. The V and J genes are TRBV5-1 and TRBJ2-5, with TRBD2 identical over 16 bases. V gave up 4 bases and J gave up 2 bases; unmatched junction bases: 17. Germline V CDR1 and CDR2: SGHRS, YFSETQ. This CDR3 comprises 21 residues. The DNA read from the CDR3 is TGCGCCAGCAGCACGGGACTAGCGGGAGGGCCGTCATCTGGGAAACAAGAGACC. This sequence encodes CASSTGLAGGPSSGKQET. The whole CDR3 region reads CASSTGLAGGPSSGKQETQYF.

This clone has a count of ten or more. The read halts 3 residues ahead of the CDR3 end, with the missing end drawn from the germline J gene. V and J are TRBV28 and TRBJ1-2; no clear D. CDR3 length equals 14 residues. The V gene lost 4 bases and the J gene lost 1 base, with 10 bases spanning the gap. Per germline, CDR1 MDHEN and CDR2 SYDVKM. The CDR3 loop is CASSSQIINYGYTF. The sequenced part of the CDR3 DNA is TGTGCCAGCAGTTCGCAGATTATTAACTATGGC.

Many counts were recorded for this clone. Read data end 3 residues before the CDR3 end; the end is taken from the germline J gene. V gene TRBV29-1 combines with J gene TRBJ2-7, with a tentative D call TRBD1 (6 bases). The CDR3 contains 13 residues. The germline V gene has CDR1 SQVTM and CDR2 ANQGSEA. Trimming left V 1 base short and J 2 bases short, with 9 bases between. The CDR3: CSVEARDTYEQYF. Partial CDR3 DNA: TGCAGCGTTGAAGCCCGGGACACCTACGAG.

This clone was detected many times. CDR3 in amino acids: CAIAGGGQETQYF. Partial CDR3 DNA: TGTGCCATCGCGGGCGGGGGCCAAGAGACC. This rearrangement joins TRBV10-3 to TRBJ2-5; TRBD2 matches 7 bases. The read finishes 3 residues shy of the CDR3 end, and the germline J gene is used to complete it. This CDR3 region has 13 residues. Germline loops: CDR1 ENHRY, CDR2 SYGVKD. V shed 8 bases and J 1 base; nucleotides not matched to a gene: 4.

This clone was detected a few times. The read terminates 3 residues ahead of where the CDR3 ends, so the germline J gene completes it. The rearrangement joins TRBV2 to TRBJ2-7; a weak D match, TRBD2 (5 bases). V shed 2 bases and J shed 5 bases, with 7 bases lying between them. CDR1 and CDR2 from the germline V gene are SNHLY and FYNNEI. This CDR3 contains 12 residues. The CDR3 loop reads CASSERGNEQYF. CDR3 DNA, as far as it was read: TGTGCCAGCAGTGAACGGGGAAACGAG.

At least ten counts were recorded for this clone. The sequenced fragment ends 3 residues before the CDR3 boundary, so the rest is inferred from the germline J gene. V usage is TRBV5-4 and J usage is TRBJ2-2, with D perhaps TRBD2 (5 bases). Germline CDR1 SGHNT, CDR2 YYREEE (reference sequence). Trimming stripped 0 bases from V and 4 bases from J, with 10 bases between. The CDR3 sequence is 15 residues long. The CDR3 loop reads CASSLAGVVTGELFF. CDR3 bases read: TGTGCCAGCAGCTTGGCCGGGGTCGTCACCGGGGAG.

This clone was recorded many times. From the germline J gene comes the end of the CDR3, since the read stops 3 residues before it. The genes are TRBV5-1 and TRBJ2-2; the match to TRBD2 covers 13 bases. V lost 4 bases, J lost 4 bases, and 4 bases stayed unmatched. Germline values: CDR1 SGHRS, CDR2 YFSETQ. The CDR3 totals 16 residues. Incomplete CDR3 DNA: TGCGCCAGCAGCGGACTAGCGGGAGTCGGCACCGGGGAG. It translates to CASSGLAGVGTGE. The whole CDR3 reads CASSGLAGVGTGELFF.

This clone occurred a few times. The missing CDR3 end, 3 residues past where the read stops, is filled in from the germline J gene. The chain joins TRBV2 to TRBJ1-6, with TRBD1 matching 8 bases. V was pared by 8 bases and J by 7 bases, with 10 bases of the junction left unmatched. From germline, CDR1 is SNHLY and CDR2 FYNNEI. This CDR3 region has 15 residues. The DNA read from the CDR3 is TGTGCCAGCGGGGGAGGCAGGGGGCAAAATTCACCC. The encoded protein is CASGGGRGQNSP. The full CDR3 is CASGGGRGQNSPLHF.

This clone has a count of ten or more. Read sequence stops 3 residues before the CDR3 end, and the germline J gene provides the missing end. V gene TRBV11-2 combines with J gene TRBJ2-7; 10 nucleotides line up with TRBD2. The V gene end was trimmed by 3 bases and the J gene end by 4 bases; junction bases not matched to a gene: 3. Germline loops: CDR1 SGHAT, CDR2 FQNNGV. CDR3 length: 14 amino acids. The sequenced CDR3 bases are TGTGCCAGCAGCTTTGGGACTAGCGAGTACGAG. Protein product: CASSFGTSEYE. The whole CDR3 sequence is CASSFGTSEYEQYF.

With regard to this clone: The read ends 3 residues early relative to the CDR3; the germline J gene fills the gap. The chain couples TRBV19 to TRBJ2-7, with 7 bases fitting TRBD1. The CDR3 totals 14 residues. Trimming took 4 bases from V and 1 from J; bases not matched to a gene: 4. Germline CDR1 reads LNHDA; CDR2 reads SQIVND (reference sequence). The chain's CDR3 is CASSTNRGSYEQYF. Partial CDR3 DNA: TGTGCCAGTAGTACCAACAGGGGTTCCTACGAG.

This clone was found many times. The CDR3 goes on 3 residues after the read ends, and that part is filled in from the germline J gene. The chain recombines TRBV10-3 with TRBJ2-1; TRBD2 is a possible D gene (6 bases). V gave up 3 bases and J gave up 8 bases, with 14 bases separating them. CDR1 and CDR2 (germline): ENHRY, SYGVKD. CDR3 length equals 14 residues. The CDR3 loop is CAISDLRDRDEQFF. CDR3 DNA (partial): TGTGCCATCAGTGACCTGCGGGATCGGGATGAG.

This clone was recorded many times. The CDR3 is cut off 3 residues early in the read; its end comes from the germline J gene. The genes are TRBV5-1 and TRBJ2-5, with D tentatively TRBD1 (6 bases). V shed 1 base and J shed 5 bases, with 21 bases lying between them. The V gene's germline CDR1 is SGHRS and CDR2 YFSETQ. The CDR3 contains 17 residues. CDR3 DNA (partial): TGCGCCAGCAGCTTGATACAGGGTACTTTTAAAATGGAGACC. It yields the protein CASSLIQGTFKMET. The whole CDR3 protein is CASSLIQGTFKMETQYF.